The rows below give T cell receptor beta chains drawn from one sample of a study of blood T cell repertoires in COVID-19. Clones were read by immunoSEQ multiplex PCR, and TCRdb kept only the in-frame ones, dropping some. This table holds approximately 11,000 clones, around nine tenths found once. The sequencing sample was made of peripheral blood. Receptors originate from an older woman with active COVID-19. Both conserved end residues are part of each CDR3. D genes are given only for firm matches. The listing skips clone size in some rows; elsewhere it reads once, few, many or a size class.

d_call | clone_size | j_call | v_call | cdr3_aa | cdr3_nt
TRBD1 | few | TRBJ1-1 | TRBV7-9 | CASSWILQGPRYTEAFF | TGTGCCAGCAGCTGGATACTACAGGGGCCGAGGTACACTGAAGCTTTCTTT
- | - | TRBJ2-3 | TRBV28 | CASSYISGVSTDTQYF | TGTGCCAGCAGTTATATTTCGGGGGTTAGCACAGATACGCAGTATTTT
TRBD2 | once | TRBJ2-3 | TRBV5-1 | CASSLLSGGTDTQYF | TGCGCCAGCAGCTTACTTAGCGGGGGCACAGATACGCAGTATTTT
- | - | TRBJ2-3 | TRBV28 | CASSLGESRGDTQYF | TGTGCCAGCAGTTTGGGGGAGTCCAGGGGCGATACGCAGTATTTT
TRBD2 | - | TRBJ2-3 | TRBV7-7 | CASSLGLAVTDTQYF | TGTGCCAGCAGCTTAGGACTAGCCGTCACAGATACGCAGTATTTT
- | - | TRBJ1-2 | TRBV7-9 | CASSRGGYGYTF | TGTGCCAGCAGCCGAGGGGGCTATGGCTACACCTTC
TRBD2 | - | TRBJ2-5 | TRBV12-3/TRBV12-4 | CASSRLTSGQYF | TGTGCCAGCAGTCGTCTGACTAGCGGTCAGTACTTC
- | - | TRBJ1-5 | TRBV3-1/TRBV3-2 | CASSLQSNQPQHF | TGTGCCAGCAGCCTCCAAAGCAATCAGCCCCAGCATTTT
- | - | TRBJ1-2 | TRBV6-2/TRBV6-3 | CASSYFSGAPHGYTF | TGTGCCAGCAGTTACTTCTCAGGGGCCCCCCATGGCTACACCTTC
TRBD1 | - | TRBJ2-7 | TRBV4-1 | CASSLPRQGESYEQYF | TGCGCCAGCAGCCTCCCGCGACAGGGGGAATCCTACGAGCAGTACTTC
- | - | TRBJ2-3 | TRBV27 | CASSPAGISQDTQYF | TGTGCCAGCAGTCCCGCCGGGATATCCCAAGATACGCAGTATTTT
- | few | TRBJ2-7 | TRBV7-6 | CASSSSSSYEQYF | TGTGCCAGCAGCTCATCGAGCTCCTACGAGCAGTACTTC
TRBD1 | - | TRBJ1-5 | TRBV5-5 | CASSSTGESNQPQHF | TGTGCCAGCAGCTCGACAGGGGAGAGCAATCAGCCCCAGCATTTT
TRBD2 | - | TRBJ2-1 | TRBV7-2 | CASSLLPGSGGSYNEQFF | TGTGCCAGCAGCTTACTCCCTGGGAGCGGGGGCTCCTACAATGAGCAGTTCTTC
- | - | TRBJ2-1 | TRBV9 | CASSVAGEQFF | TGTGCCAGCAGCGTAGCAGGTGAGCAGTTCTTC
- | - | TRBJ1-1 | TRBV3-1/TRBV3-2 | CASSHGGEGNTEAFF | TGTGCCAGCAGCCACGGGGGGGAAGGGAACACTGAAGCTTTCTTT
TRBD2 | - | TRBJ2-6 | TRBV2 | CASSQTSGVSGANVLTF | TGTGCCAGCAGTCAGACTAGCGGGGTTTCTGGGGCCAACGTCCTGACTTTC
TRBD2 | - | TRBJ2-1 | TRBV9 | CASSTRTSGSLYEQFF | TGTGCCAGCAGCACCAGGACTAGCGGGAGTTTATATGAGCAGTTCTTC
TRBD1 | few | TRBJ2-1 | TRBV6-6 | CASRPGTATYNEQFF | TGTGCCAGCAGGCCTGGGACAGCCACCTACAATGAGCAGTTCTTC
TRBD2 | - | TRBJ2-1 | TRBV6-5 | CASTGGGGHEQFF | TGTGCCAGCACTGGCGGGGGAGGACATGAGCAGTTCTTC
- | - | TRBJ2-7 | TRBV13 | CASSTRGALSSYEQYF | TGTGCCAGCAGCACCAGGGGGGCCCTAAGCTCCTACGAGCAGTACTTC
TRBD2 | once | TRBJ2-3 | TRBV12-5 | CASGMGLANTDTQYF | TGTGCTAGTGGTATGGGACTAGCGAACACAGATACGCAGTATTTT
- | - | TRBJ1-5 | TRBV5-6 | CASSLRQRPQHF | TGTGCCAGCAGCTTGCGACAGAGACCCCAGCATTTT
- | - | TRBJ1-2 | TRBV5-6 | CASSTRGEGGYTF | TGTGCCAGCAGCACCCGGGGGGAAGGCGGCTACACCTTC
TRBD2 | few | TRBJ2-3 | TRBV5-1 | CASSQKRTSGGTDTQYF | TGCGCCAGCAGCCAAAAAAGGACTAGCGGAGGGACGGATACGCAGTATTTT
- | - | TRBJ1-2 | TRBV19 | CASSDRVEGYTF | TGTGCCAGTAGTGATCGGGTCGAAGGCTACACCTTC
TRBD2 | - | TRBJ2-3 | TRBV5-6 | CASSLVLAGGLTDTQYF | TGTGCCAGCAGCTTGGTACTAGCGGGGGGGCTCACAGATACGCAGTATTTT
- | - | TRBJ2-1 | TRBV11-3 | CASSLEGGEQFF | TGTGCCAGCAGCTTAGAGGGGGGTGAGCAGTTCTTC
TRBD2 | - | TRBJ2-5 | TRBV7-9 | CASSDLRGVNQETQYF | TGTGCCAGCAGCGACTTGCGGGGGGTTAACCAAGAGACCCAGTACTTC
TRBD1 | - | TRBJ2-4 | TRBV25-1 | CASSIRTGNRTKNIQYF | TGTGCCAGCAGTATCCGGACAGGGAATAGGACCAAAAACATTCAGTACTTC
- | once | TRBJ2-3 | TRBV15 | CATSRGEEADTQYF | TGTGCCACCAGCAGAGGGGAGGAGGCAGATACGCAGTATTTT
TRBD1 | - | TRBJ1-6 | TRBV18 | CASSPGTGGSSPLHF | TGTGCCAGCTCACCTGGGACAGGGGGCAGTTCACCCCTCCACTTT
TRBD2 | - | TRBJ2-5 | TRBV15 | CATSRDPSGEETQYF | TGTGCCACCAGCAGAGACCCAAGCGGGGAAGAGACCCAGTACTTC
- | - | TRBJ2-3 | TRBV5-4 | CASSQAQRTDTQYF | TGTGCCAGCAGCCAGGCCCAGCGCACAGATACGCAGTATTTT
TRBD1 | - | TRBJ1-5 | TRBV5-6 | CASSLRQGGQPQHF | TGTGCCAGCAGCTTGAGACAGGGTGGTCAGCCCCAGCATTTT
TRBD2 | - | TRBJ2-2 | TRBV7-9 | CASSFLAGADTGELFF | TGTGCCAGCAGCTTCCTAGCGGGAGCGGACACCGGGGAGCTGTTTTTT
- | - | TRBJ1-2 | TRBV6-6 | CASSPGGQTPNYGYTF | TGTGCCAGCAGCCCGGGGGGGCAGACGCCTAACTATGGCTACACCTTC
TRBD1 | - | TRBJ2-3 | TRBV9 | CASSGGQGYTDTQYF | TGTGCCAGCAGCGGGGGACAGGGCTACACAGATACGCAGTATTTT
- | - | TRBJ1-3 | TRBV6-6 | CASSHLRTVPSGNTIYF | TGTGCCAGCAGTCACCTCCGGACAGTACCCTCTGGAAACACCATATATTTT
- | - | TRBJ1-2 | TRBV7-9 | CASSPLQGRVGGYTF | TGTGCCAGCAGCCCGCTTCAGGGGCGGGTTGGGGGCTACACCTTC
TRBD1 | once | TRBJ2-7 | TRBV2 | CASSGDRGAYEQYF | TGTGCCAGCAGCGGGGACAGGGGGGCCTACGAGCAGTACTTC
- | - | TRBJ2-1 | TRBV28 | CASRGSHYNEQFF | TGTGCCAGCAGGGGGAGTCACTACAATGAGCAGTTCTTC
TRBD2 | - | TRBJ2-1 | TRBV19 | CASRTGLDVGEQFF | TGTGCCAGTAGGACGGGACTAGACGTCGGTGAGCAGTTCTTC
TRBD1 | few | TRBJ2-3 | TRBV7-8 | CASSLALRGHRDTQYF | TGTGCCAGCAGCTTAGCGCTCAGGGGGCATCGAGATACGCAGTATTTT
- | - | TRBJ1-2 | TRBV5-8 | CASSLLGDGYTF | TGTGCCAGCAGCTTGCTAGGAGATGGCTACACCTTC